This T cell receptor beta chain was found in a study of identical twins. General study points: Invariant MAIT and iNKT cells are populations that could partly confound zero-insertion analyses. The study found that models underestimated out-of-frame TCR alpha sharing in monozygotic twins.

This clonotype has more than one count but fewer than ten. Antigen: not known. This CDR3 is 19 amino acids long. Germline CDR1 is MNHEY and CDR2 is SMNVEV (reference sequence). Trimming removed 5 bases from V and 3 bases from J; junction bases left unmatched: 16. A universal primer site was added by template switching, and unique molecular identifiers were carried by the cDNA. TCRdb fed the 5' RACE reads into MiXCR, producing one record per CDR3 protein. The table records some 1,600,000 distinct CDR3 sequences, 32% of them present only once. This chain joins TRBV27 and TRBJ2-7, with 13 bases lining up with TRBD2. The sequence was collected from a newborn girl in good health. The sequencing sample was made of cord blood. Here the CDR3 DNA reads TGTGCCAGCAGTCCCAGGGGACTAGCGGGGATATACTACTACTACGAGCAGTACTTC. It translates to CASSPRGLAGIYYYYEQYF.